This entry features one T cell receptor (beta chain) sequence. The PCR ran on 60 Vbeta and 13 Jbeta primers. Data came from immunoSEQ multiplex PCR; TCRdb stores just in-frame clones and leaves some out. The sample holds about 150,000 clones, approximately 80% seen once. This entry belongs to a study of cytomegalovirus exposure and HLA in healthy donors. With 2 bases clipped from V and 5 bases from J, the junction kept 10 bases outside the gene matches. CDR1 and CDR2 (germline): SGHVS, FQNEAQ. This CDR3 has 17 amino acids. The clonotype was recovered from a man aged 35 to 55 in good health and CMV-seronegative. Sequencing was carried out using PBMCs. This sequence joins TRBV7-8 and TRBJ2-5, with 11 bases identical to TRBD1. The CDR3 reads CASSLSDWTGGEETQYF. The CDR3 DNA sequence: TGTGCCAGCAGCTTATCGGATTGGACAGGGGGCGAGGAGACCCAGTACTTC.